This TCR beta chain comes out of a study of T cell responses to AZD1222 COVID-19 vaccine. The overall study: Doses given second, at about 4 or about 12 weeks, were pooled. Study results and caveats: Compared with day 0, the breadth and depth of the Spike-specific TCR repertoire rose significantly after two doses of AZD1222.

The protocol was immunoSEQ multiplex PCR, while the TCRdb copy is restricted to in-frame clones and leaves out a portion. The table has some 120,000 clones, less than 90% seen once; the top ten hold about 4.7%. This clone was observed a single time. As yet, its antigen is unknown. The sequences come from peripheral blood, collected on day 0 of AZD1222 vaccination. The sequence derives from an adult in good health.

CDR3 sequence (DNA): TGTGCCAGCAGCTTAGAATCAACTAATGAAAAACTGTTTTTT. As protein: CASSLESTNEKLFF. The rearrangement links TRBV11-3 to TRBJ1-4, with no clear D. Trimming shortened V by 0 bases and J by 0 bases, and 2 bases separated the two germline ends. Germline V gene sequence: CDR1 SGHNT, CDR2 YENEEA. There are 14 residues in the CDR3.